This T cell receptor (beta chain) emerged from a study of breast tumors, draining lymph nodes, adjacent tissues. Breast cancer patients provided tissue from their axillary draining lymph nodes. This CDR3 comprises 16 residues. Per germline, CDR1 DFQATT and CDR2 SNEGSKA (reference sequence). The V gene end was trimmed by 4 bases and the J gene end by 1 base; junction bases not matched to a gene: 5. TCRdb independently ran MiXCR on the multiplex PCR reads; one entry per CDR3 protein. The sample has approximately 130,000 distinct CDR3 sequences, about 22% seen once; the top ten hold roughly 2.8%. Turning to this clonotype: Its antigen is currently unknown.

Whole-study results and caveats: Data only fit, rather than demonstrated, lymph node origin of most tumor T cells. Compared with basal-like, luminal-like tumors shared significantly more repertoire with nontumor tissue. Tumors had less TCR diversity than lymph nodes, more than nontumor tissue.

The source of this sequence is a female donor with breast cancer. Some clones in this sample may be carry-over from other donors' samples. Sequencing was performed on axillary lymph node tissue. The rearrangement joins TRBV20-1 to TRBJ2-3; 13 nucleotides line up with TRBD2. The CDR3 is CSAIRTSGSGTDTQYF. CDR3 bases: TGCAGTGCTATTAGGACTAGCGGGAGCGGCACAGATACGCAGTATTTT.